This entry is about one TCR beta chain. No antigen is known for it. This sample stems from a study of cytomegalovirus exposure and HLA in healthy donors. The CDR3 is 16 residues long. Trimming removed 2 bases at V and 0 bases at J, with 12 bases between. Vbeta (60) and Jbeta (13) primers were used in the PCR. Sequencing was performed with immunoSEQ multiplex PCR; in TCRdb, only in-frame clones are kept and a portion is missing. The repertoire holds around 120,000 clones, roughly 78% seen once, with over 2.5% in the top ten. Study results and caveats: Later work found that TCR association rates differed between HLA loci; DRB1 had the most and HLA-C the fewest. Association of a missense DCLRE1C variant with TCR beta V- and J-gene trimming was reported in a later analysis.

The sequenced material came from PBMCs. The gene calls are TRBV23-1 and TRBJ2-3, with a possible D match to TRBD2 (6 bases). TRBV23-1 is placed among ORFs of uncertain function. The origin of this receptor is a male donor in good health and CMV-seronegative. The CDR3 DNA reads TGCGCCAGCAGTCAACTAGCGAAACCTAGCACAGATACGCAGTATTTT. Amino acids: CASSQLAKPSTDTQYF.